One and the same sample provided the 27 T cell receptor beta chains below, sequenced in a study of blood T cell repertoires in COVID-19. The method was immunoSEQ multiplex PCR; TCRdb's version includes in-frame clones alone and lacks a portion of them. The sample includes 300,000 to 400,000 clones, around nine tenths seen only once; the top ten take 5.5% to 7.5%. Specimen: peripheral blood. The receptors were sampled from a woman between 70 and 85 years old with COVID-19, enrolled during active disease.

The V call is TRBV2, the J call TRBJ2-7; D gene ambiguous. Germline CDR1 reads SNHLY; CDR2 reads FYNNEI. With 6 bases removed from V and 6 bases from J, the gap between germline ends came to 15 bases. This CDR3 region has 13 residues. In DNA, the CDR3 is TGTGCCAGCAGCCCTGGGCTTCCAGGCGAGCAGTACTTC. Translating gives CASSPGLPGEQYF.

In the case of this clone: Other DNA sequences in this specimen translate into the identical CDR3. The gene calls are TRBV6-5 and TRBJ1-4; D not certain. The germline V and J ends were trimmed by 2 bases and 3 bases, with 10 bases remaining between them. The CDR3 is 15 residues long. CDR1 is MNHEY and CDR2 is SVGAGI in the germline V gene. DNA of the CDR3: TGTGCCAGCAGTTACAGCGGGCAGCCTAATGAAAAACTGTTTTTT. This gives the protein CASSYSGQPNEKLFF.

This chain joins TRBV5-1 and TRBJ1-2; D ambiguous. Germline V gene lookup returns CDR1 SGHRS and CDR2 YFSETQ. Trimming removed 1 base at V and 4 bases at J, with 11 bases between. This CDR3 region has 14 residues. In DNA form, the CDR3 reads TGCGCCAGCAGCTTGAACTTCTTAGTCTATGGCTACACCTTC. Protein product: CASSLNFLVYGYTF.

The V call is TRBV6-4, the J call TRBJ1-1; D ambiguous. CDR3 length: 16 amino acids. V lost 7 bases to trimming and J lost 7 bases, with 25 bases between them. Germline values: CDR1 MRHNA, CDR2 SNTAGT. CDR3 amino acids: CASITTQDHVRGEAFF. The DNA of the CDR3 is TGTGCCAGCATCACGACCCAGGACCATGTCCGGGGTGAAGCTTTCTTT.

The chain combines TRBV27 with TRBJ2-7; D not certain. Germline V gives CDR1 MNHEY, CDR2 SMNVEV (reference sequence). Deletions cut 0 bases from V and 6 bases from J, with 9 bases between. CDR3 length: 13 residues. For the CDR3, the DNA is TGTGCCAGCAGTTTATCGTCCGTCGTCGAGCAGTACTTC. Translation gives CASSLSSVVEQYF.

In DNA form, the CDR3 reads TGTGCCAGCAGTTACGCCGGTTCTCGTGAAAAACTGTTTTTT. Translation gives CASSYAGSREKLFF. The chain is built from TRBV28 and TRBJ1-4, with D hard to call. The CDR3 is 14 amino acids. V lost 4 bases, J lost 7 bases, and 13 bases lay in between. Germline-derived CDR1 and CDR2 are MDHEN and SYDVKM.

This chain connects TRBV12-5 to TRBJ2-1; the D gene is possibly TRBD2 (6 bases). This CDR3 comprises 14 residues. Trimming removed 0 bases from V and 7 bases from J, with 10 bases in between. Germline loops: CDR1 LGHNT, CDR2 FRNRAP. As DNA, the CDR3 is TGTGCTAGTGGTTTGGTTGCGGGGAGGAATGAGCAGTTCTTC. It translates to CASGLVAGRNEQFF.

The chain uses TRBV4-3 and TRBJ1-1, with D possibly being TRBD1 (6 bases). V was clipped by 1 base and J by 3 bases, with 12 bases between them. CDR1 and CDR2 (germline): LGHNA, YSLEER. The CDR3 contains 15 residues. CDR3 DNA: TGCGCCAGCAGCCAAGGGACTTCAGGGGACACTGAAGCTTTCTTT. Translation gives CASSQGTSGDTEAFF.

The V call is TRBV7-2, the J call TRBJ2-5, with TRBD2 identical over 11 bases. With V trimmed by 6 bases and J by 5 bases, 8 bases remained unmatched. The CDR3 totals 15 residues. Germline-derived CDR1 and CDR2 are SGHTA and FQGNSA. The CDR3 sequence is CASRDSGGEYETQYF. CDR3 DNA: TGTGCCAGCAGAGATAGCGGGGGGGAATATGAGACCCAGTACTTC.

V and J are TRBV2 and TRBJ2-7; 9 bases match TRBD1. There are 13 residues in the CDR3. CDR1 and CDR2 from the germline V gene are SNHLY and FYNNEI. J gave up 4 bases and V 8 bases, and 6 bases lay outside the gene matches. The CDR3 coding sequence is TGTGCCAGCGGTTGGGACAGGGTTTACGAGCAGTACTTC. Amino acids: CASGWDRVYEQYF.

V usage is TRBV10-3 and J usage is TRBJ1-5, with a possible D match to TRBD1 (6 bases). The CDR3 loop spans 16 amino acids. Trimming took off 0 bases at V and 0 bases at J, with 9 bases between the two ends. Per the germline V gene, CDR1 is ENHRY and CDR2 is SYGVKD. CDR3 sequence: CAISESGAVSNQPQHF. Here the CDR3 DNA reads TGTGCCATCAGTGAGTCGGGGGCAGTTAGCAATCAGCCCCAGCATTTT.

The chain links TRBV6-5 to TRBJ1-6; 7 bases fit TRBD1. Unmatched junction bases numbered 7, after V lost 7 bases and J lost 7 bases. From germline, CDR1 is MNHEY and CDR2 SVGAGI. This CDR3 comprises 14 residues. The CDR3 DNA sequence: TGTGCCAGCACTTGGGACAGCGCCAATTCACCCCTCCACTTT. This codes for CASTWDSANSPLHF.

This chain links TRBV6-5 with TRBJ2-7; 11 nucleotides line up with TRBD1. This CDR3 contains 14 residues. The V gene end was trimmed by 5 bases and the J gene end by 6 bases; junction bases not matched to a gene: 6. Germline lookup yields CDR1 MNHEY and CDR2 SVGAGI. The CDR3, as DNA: TGTGCCAGCAGTAGAACCGGGACAGGGGGCGAGCAGTACTTC. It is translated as CASSRTGTGGEQYF.

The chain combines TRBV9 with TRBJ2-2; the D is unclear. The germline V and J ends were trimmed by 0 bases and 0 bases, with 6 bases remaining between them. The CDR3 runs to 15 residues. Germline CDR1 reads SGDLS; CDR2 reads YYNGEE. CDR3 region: CASSVELTNTGELFF. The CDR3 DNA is TGTGCCAGCAGCGTAGAGCTAACGAACACCGGGGAGCTGTTTTTT.

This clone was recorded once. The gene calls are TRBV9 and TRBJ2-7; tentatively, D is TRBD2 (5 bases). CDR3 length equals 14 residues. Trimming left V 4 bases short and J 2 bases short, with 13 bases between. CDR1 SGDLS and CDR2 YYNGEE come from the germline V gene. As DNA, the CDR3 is TGTGCCAGCAGCCTGGAGGACGCAACCTACGAGCAGTACTTC. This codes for CASSLEDATYEQYF.

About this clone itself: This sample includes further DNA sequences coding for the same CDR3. Here the CDR3 reads CASSLDSYNEQFF. CDR3 nucleotide sequence: TGTGCCAGCAGCCTAGACAGCTACAATGAGCAGTTCTTC. V usage is TRBV7-2 and J usage is TRBJ2-1; D possibly corresponds to TRBD1 (5 bases). CDR1 and CDR2 (germline): SGHTA, FQGNSA. Trimming took 5 bases from V and 3 from J, leaving 8 bases between them. CDR3 size: 13 residues.

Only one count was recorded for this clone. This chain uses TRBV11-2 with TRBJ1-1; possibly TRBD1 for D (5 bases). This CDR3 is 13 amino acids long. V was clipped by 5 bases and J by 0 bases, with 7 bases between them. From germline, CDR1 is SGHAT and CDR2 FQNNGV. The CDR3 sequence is CASSPGVNTEAFF. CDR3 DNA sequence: TGTGCCAGCAGCCCGGGGGTGAACACTGAAGCTTTCTTT.

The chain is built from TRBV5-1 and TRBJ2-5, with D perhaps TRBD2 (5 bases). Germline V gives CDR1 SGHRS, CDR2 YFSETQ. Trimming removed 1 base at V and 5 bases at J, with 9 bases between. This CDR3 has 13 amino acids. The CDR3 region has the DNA TGCGCCAGCAGCTTGAGTAGCGATGAGACCCAGTACTTC. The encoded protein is CASSLSSDETQYF.

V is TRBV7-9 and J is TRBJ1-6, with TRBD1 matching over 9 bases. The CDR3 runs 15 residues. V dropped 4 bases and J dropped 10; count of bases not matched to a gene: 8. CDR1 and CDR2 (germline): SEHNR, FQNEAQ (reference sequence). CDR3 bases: TGTGCCAGCAGCTCCCGACAGGGGGGTCAGTCACCCCTCCACTTT. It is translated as CASSSRQGGQSPLHF.

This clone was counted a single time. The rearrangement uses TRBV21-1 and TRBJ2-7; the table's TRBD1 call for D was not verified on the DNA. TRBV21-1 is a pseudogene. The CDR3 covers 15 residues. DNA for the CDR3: TGTGCCAGCAGCTCAAGGGACAGTACTTCCTACGAGCAGTACTTC. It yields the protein CASSSRDSTSYEQYF.

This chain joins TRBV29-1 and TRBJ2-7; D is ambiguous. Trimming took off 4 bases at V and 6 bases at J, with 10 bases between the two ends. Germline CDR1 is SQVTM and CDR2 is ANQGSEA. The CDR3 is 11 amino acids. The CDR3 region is CSVAVLREQYF. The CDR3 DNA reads TGCAGCGTTGCGGTACTACGCGAGCAGTACTTC.

The CDR3 nucleotides are TGTGCCAGCAGCGTAGGGGGACAGGGCTATGGCTACACCTTC. It codes for CASSVGGQGYGYTF. The chain carries TRBV9 and TRBJ1-2; 9 bases agree with TRBD1. The germline CDR1 and CDR2 sequences are SGDLS and YYNGEE. V lost 0 bases and J lost 4; bases outside the gene matches: 1. The CDR3 has 14 residues.

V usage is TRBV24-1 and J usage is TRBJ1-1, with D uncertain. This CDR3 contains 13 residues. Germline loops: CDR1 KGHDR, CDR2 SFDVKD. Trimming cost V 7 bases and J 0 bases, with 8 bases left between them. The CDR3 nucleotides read TGTGCCACCAGACAGAACTTGAACACTGAAGCTTTCTTT. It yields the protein CATRQNLNTEAFF.

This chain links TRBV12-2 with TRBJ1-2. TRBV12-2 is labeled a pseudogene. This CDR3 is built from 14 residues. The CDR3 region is CASRLARSVAGYTF. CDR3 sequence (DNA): TGTGCAAGTCGCTTAGCGAGGTCGGTGGCTGGCTACACCTTC.

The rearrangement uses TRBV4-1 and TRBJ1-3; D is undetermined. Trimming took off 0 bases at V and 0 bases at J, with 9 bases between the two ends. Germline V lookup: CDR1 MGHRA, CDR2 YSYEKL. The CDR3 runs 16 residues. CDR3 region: CASSQEGSYSGNTIYF. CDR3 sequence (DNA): TGCGCCAGCAGCCAAGAGGGCTCCTACTCTGGAAACACCATATATTTT.

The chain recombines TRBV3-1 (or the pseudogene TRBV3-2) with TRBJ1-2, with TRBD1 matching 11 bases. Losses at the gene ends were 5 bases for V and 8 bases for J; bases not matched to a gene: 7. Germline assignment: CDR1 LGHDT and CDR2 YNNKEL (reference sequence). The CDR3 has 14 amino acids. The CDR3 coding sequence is TGTGCCAGCAGCGCCCAGGGACAGGGGGTAGGCTACACCTTC. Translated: CASSAQGQGVGYTF.

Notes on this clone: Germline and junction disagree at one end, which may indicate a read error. DNA of the CDR3: TGTGCCAGCAGCGTAGTTTGGTGGGGACAGCTGGCCTTC. It specifies CASSVVWWGQLAF. V and J are TRBV9 and TRBJ1-2; 7 bases are shared with TRBD1. Germline values: CDR1 SGDLS, CDR2 YYNGEE. CDR3 length: 13 residues.